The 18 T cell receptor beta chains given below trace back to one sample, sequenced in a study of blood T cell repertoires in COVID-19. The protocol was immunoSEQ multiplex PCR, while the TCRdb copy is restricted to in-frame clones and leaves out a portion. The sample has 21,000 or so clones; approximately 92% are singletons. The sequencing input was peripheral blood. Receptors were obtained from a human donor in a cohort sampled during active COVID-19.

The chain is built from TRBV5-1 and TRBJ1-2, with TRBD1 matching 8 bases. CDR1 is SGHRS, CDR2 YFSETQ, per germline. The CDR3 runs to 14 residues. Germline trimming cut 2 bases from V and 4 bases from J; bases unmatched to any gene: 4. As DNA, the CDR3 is TGCGCCAGCAGCTTTGGACAGGGTGGCTATGGCTACACCTTC. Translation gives CASSFGQGGYGYTF. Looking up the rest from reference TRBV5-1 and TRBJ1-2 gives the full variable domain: KAGVTQTPRYLIKTRGQQVTLSCSPISGHRSVSWYQQTPGQGLQFLFEYFSETQRNKGNFPGRFSGRQFSNSRSEMNVSTLELGDSALYLCASSFGQGGYGYTFGSGTRLTVV.

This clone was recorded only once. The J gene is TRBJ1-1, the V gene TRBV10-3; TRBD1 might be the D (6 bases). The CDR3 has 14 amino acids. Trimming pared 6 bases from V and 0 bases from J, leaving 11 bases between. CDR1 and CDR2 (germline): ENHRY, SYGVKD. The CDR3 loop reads CAISNREVNTEAFF. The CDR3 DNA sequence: TGTGCCATCAGCAACAGGGAAGTGAACACTGAAGCTTTCTTT.

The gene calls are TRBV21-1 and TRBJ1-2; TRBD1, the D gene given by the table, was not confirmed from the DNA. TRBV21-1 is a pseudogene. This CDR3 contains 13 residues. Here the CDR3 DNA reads TGTGCCAGCGTAGACAGGGGGCTTTATGGCTACACCTTC. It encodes CASVDRGLYGYTF.

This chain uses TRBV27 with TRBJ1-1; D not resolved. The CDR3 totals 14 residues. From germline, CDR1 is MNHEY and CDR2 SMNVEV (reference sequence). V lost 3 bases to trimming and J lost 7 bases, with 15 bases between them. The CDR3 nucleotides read TGTGCCAGCAGTTTGGTCAGTCAAATAAGTGAAGCTTTCTTT. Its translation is CASSLVSQISEAFF.

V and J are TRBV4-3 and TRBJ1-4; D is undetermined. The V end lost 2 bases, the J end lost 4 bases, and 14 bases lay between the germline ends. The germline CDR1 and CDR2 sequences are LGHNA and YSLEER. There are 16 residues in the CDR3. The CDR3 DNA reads TGCGCCAGCAGCCAAATAAGTCAACCGGGTAATGAAAAACTGTTTTTT. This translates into CASSQISQPGNEKLFF.

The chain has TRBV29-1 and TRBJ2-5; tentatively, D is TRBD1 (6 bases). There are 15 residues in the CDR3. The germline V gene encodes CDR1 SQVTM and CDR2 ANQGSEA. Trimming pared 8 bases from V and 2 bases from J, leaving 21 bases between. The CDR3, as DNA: TGCAGCCTAAGGGGCTGGGACACCCTTCAAGAGACCCAGTACTTC. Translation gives CSLRGWDTLQETQYF.

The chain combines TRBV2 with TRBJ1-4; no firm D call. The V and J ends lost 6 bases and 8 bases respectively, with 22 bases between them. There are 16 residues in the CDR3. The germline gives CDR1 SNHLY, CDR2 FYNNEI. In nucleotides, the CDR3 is TGTGCCAGCAGAAAGCTTCCCGGCAGGTCGGTAGAAAAACTGTTTTTT. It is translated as CASRKLPGRSVEKLFF.

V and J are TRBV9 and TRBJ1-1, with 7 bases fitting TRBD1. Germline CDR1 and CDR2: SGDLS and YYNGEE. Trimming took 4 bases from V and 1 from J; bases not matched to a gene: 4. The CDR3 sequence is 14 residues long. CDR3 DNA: TGTGCCAGCAGCACGTACAGGGGGAACACTGAAGCTTTCTTT. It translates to CASSTYRGNTEAFF.

Here the CDR3 DNA reads TGTGCCATCAGGGATCCAGGGGGCGCTGGCCCTGAAGCTTTCTTT. Its protein is CAIRDPGGAGPEAFF. The chain couples TRBV10-3 to TRBJ1-1, with TRBD1 matching 8 bases. The CDR3 has 15 residues. V shed 6 bases, J shed 6 bases, and the junction held 12 bases outside the gene matches. Germline V CDR1 and CDR2: ENHRY, SYGVKD.

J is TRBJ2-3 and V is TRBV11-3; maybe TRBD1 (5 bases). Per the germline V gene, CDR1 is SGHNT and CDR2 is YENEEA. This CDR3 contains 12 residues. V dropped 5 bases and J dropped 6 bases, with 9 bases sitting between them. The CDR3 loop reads CASSQGMDTQYF. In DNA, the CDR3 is TGTGCCAGCAGCCAGGGTATGGATACGCAGTATTTT.

Written as DNA, the CDR3 is TGTGCCAGCAGAAACCACGGGGGGTCGGATAATTCACCCCTCCACTTT. Its protein is CASRNHGGSDNSPLHF. The chain joins TRBV27 to TRBJ1-6; D may be TRBD1 (5 bases). The CDR3 is 16 amino acids. The germline gives CDR1 MNHEY, CDR2 SMNVEV (reference sequence). The V end lost 6 bases, the J end lost 5 bases, and 17 bases lay between the germline ends.

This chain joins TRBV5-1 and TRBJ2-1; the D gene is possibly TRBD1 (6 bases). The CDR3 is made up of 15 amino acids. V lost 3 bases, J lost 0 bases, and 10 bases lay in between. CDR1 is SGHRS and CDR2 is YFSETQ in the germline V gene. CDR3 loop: CASSSGQSSYNEQFF. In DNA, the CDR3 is TGCGCCAGCAGCTCCGGACAGAGCTCCTACAATGAGCAGTTCTTC.

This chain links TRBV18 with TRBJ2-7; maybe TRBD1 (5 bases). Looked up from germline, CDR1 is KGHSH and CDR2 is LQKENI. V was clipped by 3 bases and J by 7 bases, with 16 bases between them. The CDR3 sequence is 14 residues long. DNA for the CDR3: TGTGCCAGCTCACCGGCAGAATCGGCAGGGGAGCAGTACTTC. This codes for CASSPAESAGEQYF.

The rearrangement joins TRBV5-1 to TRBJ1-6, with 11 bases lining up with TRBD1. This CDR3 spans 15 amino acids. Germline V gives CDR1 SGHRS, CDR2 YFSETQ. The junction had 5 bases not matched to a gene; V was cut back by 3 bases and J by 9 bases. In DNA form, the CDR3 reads TGCGCCAGCAGCTCTGGGACAGGGGGAGGTTCACCCCTCCACTTT. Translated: CASSSGTGGGSPLHF.

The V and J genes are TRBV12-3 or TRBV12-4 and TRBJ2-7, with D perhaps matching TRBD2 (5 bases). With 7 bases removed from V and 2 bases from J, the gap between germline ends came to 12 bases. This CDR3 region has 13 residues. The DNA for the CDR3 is TGTGCCAGCATGTCGGACGGGGCCTACGAGCAGTACTTC. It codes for CASMSDGAYEQYF.

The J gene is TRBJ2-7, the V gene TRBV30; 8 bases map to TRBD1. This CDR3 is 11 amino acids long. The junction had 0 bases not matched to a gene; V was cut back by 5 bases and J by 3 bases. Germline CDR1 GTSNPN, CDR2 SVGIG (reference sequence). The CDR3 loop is CAWDRGYEQYF. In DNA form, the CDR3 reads TGTGCCTGGGACAGGGGCTACGAGCAGTACTTC.

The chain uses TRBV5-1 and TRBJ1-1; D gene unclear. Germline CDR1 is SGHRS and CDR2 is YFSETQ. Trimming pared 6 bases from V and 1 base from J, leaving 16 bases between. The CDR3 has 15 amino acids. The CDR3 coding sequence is TGCGCCAGCACCATGGAGGCAGGAGCGAACACTGAAGCTTTCTTT. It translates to CASTMEAGANTEAFF.

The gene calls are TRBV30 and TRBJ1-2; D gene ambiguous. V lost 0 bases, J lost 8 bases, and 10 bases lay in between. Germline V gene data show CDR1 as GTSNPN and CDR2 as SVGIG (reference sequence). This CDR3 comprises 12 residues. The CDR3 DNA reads TGTGCCTGGAGTGTGTTCGGGGAAGGCTACACCTTC. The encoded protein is CAWSVFGEGYTF. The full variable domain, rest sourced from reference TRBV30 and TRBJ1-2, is SQTIHQWPATLVQPVGSPLSLECTVEGTSNPNLYWYRQAAGRGLQLLFYSVGIGQISSEVPQNLSASRPQDRQFILSSKKLLLSDSGFYLCAWSVFGEGYTFGSGTRLTVV.